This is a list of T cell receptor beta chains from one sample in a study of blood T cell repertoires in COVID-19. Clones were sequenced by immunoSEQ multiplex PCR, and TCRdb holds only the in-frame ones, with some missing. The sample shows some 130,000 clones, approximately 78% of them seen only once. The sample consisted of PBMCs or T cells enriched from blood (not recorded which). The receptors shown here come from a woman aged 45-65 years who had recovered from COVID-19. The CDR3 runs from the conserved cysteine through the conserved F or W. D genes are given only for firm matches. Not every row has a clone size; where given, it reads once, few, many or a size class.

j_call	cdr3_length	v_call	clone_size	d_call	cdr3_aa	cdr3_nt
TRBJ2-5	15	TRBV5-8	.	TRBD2	CASTLRLAREETQYF	TGTGCCAGCACCCTTCGACTAGCGCGGGAAGAGACCCAGTACTTC
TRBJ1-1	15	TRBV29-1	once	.	CSVESWVQGNTEAFF	TGCAGCGTTGAGTCATGGGTACAGGGCAACACTGAAGCTTTCTTT
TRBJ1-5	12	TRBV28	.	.	CASSLTRKPQHF	TGTGCCAGCAGCTTGACTAGAAAGCCCCAGCATTTT
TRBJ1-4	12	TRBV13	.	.	CASSFSREKLFF	TGTGCCAGCAGCTTTTCGAGAGAAAAACTGTTTTTT
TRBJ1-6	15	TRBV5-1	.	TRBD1	CASSLGTAYNSPLHF	TGCGCCAGCAGCCTAGGGACAGCGTATAATTCACCCCTCCACTTT
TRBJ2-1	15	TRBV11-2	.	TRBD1	CASSSADRGYNEQFF	TGTGCCAGCAGTTCCGCAGACAGGGGCTACAATGAGCAGTTCTTC
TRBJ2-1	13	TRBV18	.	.	CASSTETYNEQFF	TGTGCCAGCTCGACAGAGACCTACAATGAGCAGTTCTTC
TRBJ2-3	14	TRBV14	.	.	CASSPSGSADTQYF	TGTGCCAGCAGCCCAAGTGGTAGCGCAGATACGCAGTATTTT
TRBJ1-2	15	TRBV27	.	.	CASKGTGGLDPGYTF	TGTGCCAGCAAAGGGACGGGGGGGTTGGATCCTGGCTACACCTTC
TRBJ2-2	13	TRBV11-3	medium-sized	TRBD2	CASTGGMSGELFF	TGTGCCAGCACGGGGGGTATGAGCGGGGAGCTGTTTTTT
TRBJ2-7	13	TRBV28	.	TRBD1	CASSSGTEHEQYF	TGTGCCAGCAGTTCCGGGACAGAGCACGAGCAGTACTTC
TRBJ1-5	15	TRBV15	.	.	CATSRDGQKDQPQHF	TGTGCCACCAGCAGAGATGGACAGAAAGATCAGCCCCAGCATTTT
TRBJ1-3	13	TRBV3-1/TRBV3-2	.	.	CASSLITGNTIYF	TGTGCCAGCAGCCTTATCACAGGAAACACCATATATTTT
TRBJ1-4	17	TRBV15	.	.	CATSTLKKQAVREKLFF	TGTGCCACCAGCACTCTGAAGAAACAGGCTGTGAGAGAAAAACTGTTTTTT
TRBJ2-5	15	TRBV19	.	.	CASSAPQGTTETQYF	TGTGCCAGTAGTGCTCCGCAGGGGACCACCGAGACCCAGTACTTC
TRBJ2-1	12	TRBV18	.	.	CASSFQGNEQFF	TGTGCCAGCTCCTTCCAGGGCAATGAGCAGTTCTTC
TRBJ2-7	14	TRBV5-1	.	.	CASSLGSSTYEQYF	TGCGCCAGCAGCTTGGGTTCTAGCACCTACGAGCAGTACTTC
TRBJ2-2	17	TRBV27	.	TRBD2	CASSLLLAGGGPGELFF	TGTGCCAGCAGTTTATTACTAGCGGGGGGCGGGCCCGGGGAGCTGTTTTTT
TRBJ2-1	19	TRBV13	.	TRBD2	CASSIGRGILAGGNNEQFF	TGTGCCAGCAGCATAGGCCGAGGGATACTAGCGGGGGGTAACAATGAGCAGTTCTTC
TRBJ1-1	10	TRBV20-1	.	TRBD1	CSARTGSGFF	TGCAGTGCCCGGACAGGCTCGGGTTTCTTT
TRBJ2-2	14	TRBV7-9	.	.	CASFQILAAGELFF	TGTGCCAGCTTTCAAATTTTAGCAGCCGGGGAGCTGTTTTTT
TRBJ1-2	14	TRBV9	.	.	CASSVGRSHGGYTF	TGTGCCAGCAGCGTAGGCAGATCTCATGGTGGCTACACCTTC
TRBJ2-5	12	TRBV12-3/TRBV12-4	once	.	CASSFQKETQYF	TGTGCCAGCAGTTTCCAGAAGGAGACCCAGTACTTC
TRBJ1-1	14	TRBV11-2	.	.	CASSRQTGNTEAFF	TGTGCCAGCAGCCGCCAGACAGGGAACACTGAAGCTTTCTTT
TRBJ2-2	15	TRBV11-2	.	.	CASSQGVYDTGELFF	TGTGCCAGCAGCCAAGGGGTCTACGACACCGGGGAGCTGTTTTTT
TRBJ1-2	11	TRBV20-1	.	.	CSARLRDGYTF	TGCAGTGCTAGACTCAGGGATGGCTACACCTTC
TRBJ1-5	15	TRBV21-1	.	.	CASSLIVSGVMPQHF	TGTGCCAGCAGCTTAATTGTATCGGGGGTTATGCCCCAGCATTTT
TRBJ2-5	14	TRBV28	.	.	CASSLEATKETQYF	TGTGCCAGCAGTCTGGAGGCCACTAAAGAGACCCAGTACTTC
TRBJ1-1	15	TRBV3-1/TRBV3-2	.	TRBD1	CASSPGTGLNTEAFF	TGTGCCAGCAGCCCCGGGACAGGTTTGAACACTGAAGCTTTCTTT
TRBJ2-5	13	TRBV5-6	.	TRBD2	CASSRGGARTQYF	TGTGCCAGCAGCCGGGGGGGTGCGAGGACCCAGTACTTC
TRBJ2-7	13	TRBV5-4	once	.	CASSLTDNYEQYF	TGTGCCAGCAGCTTAACGGACAACTACGAGCAGTACTTC
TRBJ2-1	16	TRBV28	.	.	CASTPHRGNPYNEQFF	TGTGCCAGCACCCCTCACCGCGGGAACCCCTACAATGAGCAGTTCTTC
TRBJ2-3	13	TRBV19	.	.	CASSTQGTDTQYF	TGTGCCAGTAGTACCCAGGGCACAGATACGCAGTATTTT
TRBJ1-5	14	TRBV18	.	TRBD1	CASSRQGANQPQHF	TGTGCCAGCTCTCGTCAGGGGGCCAATCAGCCCCAGCATTTT
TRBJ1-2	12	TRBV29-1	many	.	CSVDRQENGYTF	TGCAGCGTTGACAGACAGGAGAATGGCTACACCTTC
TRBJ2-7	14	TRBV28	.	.	CASRHSAGRYEQYF	TGTGCCAGCAGGCACTCCGCGGGACGCTACGAGCAGTACTTC
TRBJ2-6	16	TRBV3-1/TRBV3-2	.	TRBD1	CASSRPGTAGANVLTF	TGTGCCAGCAGCCGACCCGGGACAGCTGGGGCCAACGTCCTGACTTTC
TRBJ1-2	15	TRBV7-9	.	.	CASSLALGMARGYTF	TGTGCCAGCAGCTTAGCTCTCGGGATGGCGCGCGGCTACACCTTC
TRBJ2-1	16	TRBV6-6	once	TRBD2	CASSYQLAGERNEQFF	TGTGCCAGCAGTTACCAACTAGCGGGGGAGCGGAATGAGCAGTTCTTC
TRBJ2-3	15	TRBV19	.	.	CASSIGPVRTDTQYF	TGTGCCAGTAGTATAGGTCCGGTGCGCACAGATACGCAGTATTTT
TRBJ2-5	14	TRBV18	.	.	CASSPDRQLETQYF	TGTGCCAGCTCACCAGATAGACAGCTAGAGACCCAGTACTTC
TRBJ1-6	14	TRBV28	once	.	CASSTTSYNSPLHF	TGTGCCAGCAGCACAACCTCCTATAATTCACCCCTCCACTTT
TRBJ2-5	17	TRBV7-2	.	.	CASSLGFTDFVFLTQYF	TGTGCCAGCAGCTTAGGGTTTACGGACTTTGTATTTTTGACCCAGTACTTC
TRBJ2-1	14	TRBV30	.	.	CAWSPRSPYNEQFF	TGTGCCTGGAGTCCCCGGAGCCCCTACAATGAGCAGTTCTTC
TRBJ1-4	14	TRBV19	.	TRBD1	CASSRDRDNEKLFF	TGTGCCAGTAGCCGGGACAGGGATAATGAAAAACTGTTTTTT
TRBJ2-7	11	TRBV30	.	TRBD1	CALGQGDEQYF	TGTGCCCTGGGACAGGGTGACGAGCAGTACTTC
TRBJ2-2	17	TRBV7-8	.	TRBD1	CASSLLPGQGNTGELFF	TGTGCCAGCAGCTTACTTCCGGGACAGGGGAACACCGGGGAGCTGTTTTTT
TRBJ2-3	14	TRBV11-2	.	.	CASSLHSRGDTQYF	TGTGCCAGCAGCTTGCACTCCCGGGGAGATACGCAGTATTTT